This TCR beta chain was identified during a study of early T cells in non-severe SARS-CoV-2 infection. Each single cDNA molecule received a unique molecular identifier. TCRdb re-called the 5' RACE reads through MiXCR, storing one row per CDR3 protein. The sample contains roughly 71,000 distinct CDR3 sequences, less than 15% of which appear only once. In its sample, this clonotype was seen many times. V was clipped by 5 bases and J by 3 bases; unmatched bases: 8. From germline, CDR1 is SGHTA and CDR2 FQGNSA. CDR3 size: 15 residues. This chain uses TRBV7-2 with TRBJ1-1; 8 bases are a match to TRBD1. Specimen: whole blood. This sequence originates from an adult who was a healthcare worker with PCR-confirmed SARS-CoV-2 infection or an uninfected control (not recorded which). The CDR3 loop reads CASSTQGAPYTEAFF. For the CDR3, the DNA is TGTGCCAGCAGCACCCAGGGGGCCCCCTACACTGAAGCTTTCTTT.